This TCR beta chain was sequenced during a study of T cells after yellow fever vaccination. Study-level results: Highly abundant clonotypes carried over from the bulk population could end up in FACS-sorted repertoires as contaminants.

The CDR3 has 15 residues. Germline CDR1 MDHEN, CDR2 SYDVKM. V lost 3 bases and J lost 4, with 15 bases in between. To note about this clonotype: Its antigen is undetermined.

One entry per CDR3 protein results from TCRdb running MiXCR on the 5' RACE reads. The data hold a few hundred thousand distinct CDR3 sequences, with approximately 8% observed a single time. This sequence was found in a man younger than 35 who received the YFV17D yellow fever vaccine. The source material was PBMCs, sampled roughly seven weeks after the first yellow fever vaccination. The chain links TRBV28 to TRBJ2-5; D gene uncertain. The CDR3 sequence: CASSLPYPAAETQYF. The DNA for the CDR3 is TGTGCCAGCAGTTTGCCATACCCTGCGGCAGAGACCCAGTACTTC. Filled out from reference TRBV28 and TRBJ2-5, the complete variable domain reads DVKVTQSSRYLVKRTGEKVFLECVQDMDHENMFWYRQDPGLGLRLIYFSYDVKMKEKGDIPEGYSVSREKKERFSLILESASTNQTSMYLCASSLPYPAAETQYFGPGTRLLVL.